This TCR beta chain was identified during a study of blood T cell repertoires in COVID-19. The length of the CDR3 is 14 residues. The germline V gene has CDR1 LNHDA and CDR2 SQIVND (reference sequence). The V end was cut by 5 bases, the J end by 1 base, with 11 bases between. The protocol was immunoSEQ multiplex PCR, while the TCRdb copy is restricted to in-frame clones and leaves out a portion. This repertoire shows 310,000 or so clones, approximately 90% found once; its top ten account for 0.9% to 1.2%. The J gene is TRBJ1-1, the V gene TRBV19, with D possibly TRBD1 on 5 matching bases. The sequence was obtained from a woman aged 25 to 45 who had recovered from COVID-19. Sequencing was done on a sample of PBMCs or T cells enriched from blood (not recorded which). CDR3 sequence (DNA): TGTGCCAGTAGTGCGTCGACAGAGAACACTGAAGCTTTCTTT. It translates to CASSASTENTEAFF.